This entry describes one T cell receptor beta chain. Its specificity is not known. A second about 6 to 12 cycle PCR used barcoded and J-beta primers. TCRdb independently ran MiXCR on the 5' RACE reads; one entry per CDR3 protein. The sample lists a few hundred thousand distinct CDR3 sequences, 27% seen once, with 29% in the top ten. This sample was included in a study of blood T cells in healthy people across ages. RNA extraction gave at least 5.5 micrograms of total RNA per sample. General study findings and limits: Changes seen in expanded clonotypes were possibly confounded by donor CMV status left unknown. Diversity was estimated from one million T cells, and these estimates were considered underestimates.

This receptor was taken from a woman in her seventies in good health. Sequencing was performed on blood.

The CDR3 nucleotides read TGTGCCAGCAGCGTTGCCACCGGGGAGCTGTTTTTT. This translates into CASSVATGELFF. This chain connects TRBV9 to TRBJ2-2; D unresolved. CDR3 size: 12 residues. Germline CDR1 and CDR2: SGDLS and YYNGEE. The V end lost 2 bases, the J end lost 4 bases, and 3 bases lay between the germline ends.